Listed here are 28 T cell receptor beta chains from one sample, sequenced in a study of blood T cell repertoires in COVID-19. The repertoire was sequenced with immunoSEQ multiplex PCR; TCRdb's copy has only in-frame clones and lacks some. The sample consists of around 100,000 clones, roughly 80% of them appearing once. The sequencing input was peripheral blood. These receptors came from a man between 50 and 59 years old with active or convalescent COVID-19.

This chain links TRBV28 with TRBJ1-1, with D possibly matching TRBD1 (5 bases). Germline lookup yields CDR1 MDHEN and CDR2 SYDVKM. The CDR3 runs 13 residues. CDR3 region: CASEGAANTEAFF. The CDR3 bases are TGTGCTTCAGAAGGGGCAGCCAACACTGAAGCTTTCTTT.

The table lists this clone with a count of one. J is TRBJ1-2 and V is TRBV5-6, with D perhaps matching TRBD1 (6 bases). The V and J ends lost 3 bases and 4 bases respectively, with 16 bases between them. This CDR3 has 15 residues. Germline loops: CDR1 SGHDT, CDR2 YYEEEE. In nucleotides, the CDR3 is TGTGCCAGCAGCTCCCCCCTCAGGGGTGTCTATGGCTACACCTTC. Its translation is CASSSPLRGVYGYTF.

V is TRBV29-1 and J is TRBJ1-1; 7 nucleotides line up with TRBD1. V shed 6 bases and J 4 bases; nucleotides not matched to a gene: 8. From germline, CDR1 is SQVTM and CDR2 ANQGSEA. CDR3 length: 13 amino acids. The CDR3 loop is CSVSKGASTEAFF. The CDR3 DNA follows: TGCAGCGTATCGAAGGGGGCGAGCACTGAAGCTTTCTTT.

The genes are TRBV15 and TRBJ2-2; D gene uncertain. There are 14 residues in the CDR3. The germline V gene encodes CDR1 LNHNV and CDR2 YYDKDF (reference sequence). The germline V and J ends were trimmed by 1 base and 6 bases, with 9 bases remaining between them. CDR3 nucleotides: TGTGCCACCAGCAGAGGAGGAGTTGCCGGGGAGCTGTTTTTT. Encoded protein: CATSRGGVAGELFF.

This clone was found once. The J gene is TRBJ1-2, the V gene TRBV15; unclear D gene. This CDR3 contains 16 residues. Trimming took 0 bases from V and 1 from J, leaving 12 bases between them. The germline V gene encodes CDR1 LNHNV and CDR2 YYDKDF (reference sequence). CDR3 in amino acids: CATSRDWREINYGYTF. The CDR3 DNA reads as TGTGCCACCAGCAGAGATTGGAGAGAAATTAACTATGGCTACACCTTC.

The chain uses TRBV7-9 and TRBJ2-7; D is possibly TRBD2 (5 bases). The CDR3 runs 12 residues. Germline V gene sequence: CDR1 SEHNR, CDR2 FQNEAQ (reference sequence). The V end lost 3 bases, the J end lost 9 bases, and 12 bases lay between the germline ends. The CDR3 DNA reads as TGTGCCAGCAGCTTTCCCCGGGCGGGGCAGTACTTC. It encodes CASSFPRAGQYF.

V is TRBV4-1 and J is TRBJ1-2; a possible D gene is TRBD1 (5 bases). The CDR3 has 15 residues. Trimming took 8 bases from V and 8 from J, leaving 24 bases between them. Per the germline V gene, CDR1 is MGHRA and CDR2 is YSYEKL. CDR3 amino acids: CASARGGDSLRGYTF. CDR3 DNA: TGCGCCAGCGCTCGTGGGGGGGACTCACTTCGGGGCTACACCTTC.

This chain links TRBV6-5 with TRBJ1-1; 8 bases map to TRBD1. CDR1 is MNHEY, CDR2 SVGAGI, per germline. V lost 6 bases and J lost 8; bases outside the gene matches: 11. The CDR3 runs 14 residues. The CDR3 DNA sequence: TGTGCCAGCAGACGGGCACAGGGGGTACCAGAAGCTTTCTTT. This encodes CASRRAQGVPEAFF.

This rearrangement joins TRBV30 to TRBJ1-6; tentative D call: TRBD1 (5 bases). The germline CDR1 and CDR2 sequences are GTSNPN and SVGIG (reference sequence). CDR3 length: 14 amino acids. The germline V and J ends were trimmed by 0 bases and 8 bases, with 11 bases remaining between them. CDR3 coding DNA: TGTGCCTGGAGTGTTACGTCGGGGGATTCACCCCTCCACTTT. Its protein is CAWSVTSGDSPLHF.

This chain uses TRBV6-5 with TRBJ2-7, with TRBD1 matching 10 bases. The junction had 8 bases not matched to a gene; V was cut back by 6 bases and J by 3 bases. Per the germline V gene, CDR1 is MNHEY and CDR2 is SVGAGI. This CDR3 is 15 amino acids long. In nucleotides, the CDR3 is TGTGCCAGCAGCAGACAGGGGGCGGAAATCTACGAGCAGTACTTC. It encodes CASSRQGAEIYEQYF.

The CDR3 reads CASSPGTSGRAPYEQYF. As DNA, the CDR3 is TGTGCCAGCAGTCCGGGGACTAGCGGGAGGGCTCCTTACGAGCAGTACTTC. The rearrangement uses TRBV27 and TRBJ2-7; the match to TRBD2 covers 16 bases. With V trimmed by 5 bases and J by 4 bases, 8 bases remained unmatched. The CDR3 consists of 17 residues. Germline assignment: CDR1 MNHEY and CDR2 SMNVEV (reference sequence).

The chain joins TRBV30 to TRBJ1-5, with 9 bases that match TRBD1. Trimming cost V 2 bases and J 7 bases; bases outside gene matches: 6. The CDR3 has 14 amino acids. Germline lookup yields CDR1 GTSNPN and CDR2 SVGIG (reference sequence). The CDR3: CAWSITGGDQPQHF. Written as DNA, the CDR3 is TGTGCCTGGAGTATAACAGGGGGCGACCAGCCCCAGCATTTT.

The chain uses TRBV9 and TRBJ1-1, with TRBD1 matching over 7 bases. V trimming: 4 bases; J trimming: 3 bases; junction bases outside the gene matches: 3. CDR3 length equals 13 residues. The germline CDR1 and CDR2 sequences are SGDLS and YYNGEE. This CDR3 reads CASSPGTDTEAFF. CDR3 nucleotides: TGTGCCAGCAGCCCTGGGACAGACACTGAAGCTTTCTTT.

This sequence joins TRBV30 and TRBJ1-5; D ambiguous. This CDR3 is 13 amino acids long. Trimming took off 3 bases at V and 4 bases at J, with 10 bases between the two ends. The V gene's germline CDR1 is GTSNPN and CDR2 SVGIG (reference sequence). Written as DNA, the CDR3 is TGTGCCTGGAGCGCTACAGAAAATCAGCCCCAGCATTTT. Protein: CAWSATENQPQHF.

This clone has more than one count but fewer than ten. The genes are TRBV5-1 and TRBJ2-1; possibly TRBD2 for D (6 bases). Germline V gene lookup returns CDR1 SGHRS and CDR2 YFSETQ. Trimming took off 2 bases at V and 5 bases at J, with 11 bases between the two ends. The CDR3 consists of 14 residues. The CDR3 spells CASSFGGLNNEQFF. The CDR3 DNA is TGCGCCAGCAGCTTTGGGGGACTCAACAATGAGCAGTTCTTC. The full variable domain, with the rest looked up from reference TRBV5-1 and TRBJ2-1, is KAGVTQTPRYLIKTRGQQVTLSCSPISGHRSVSWYQQTPGQGLQFLFEYFSETQRNKGNFPGRFSGRQFSNSRSEMNVSTLELGDSALYLCASSFGGLNNEQFFGPGTRLTVL.

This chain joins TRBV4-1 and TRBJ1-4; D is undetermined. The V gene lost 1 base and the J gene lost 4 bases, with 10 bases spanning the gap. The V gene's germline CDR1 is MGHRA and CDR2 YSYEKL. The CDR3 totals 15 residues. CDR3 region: CASSQVGENNEKLFF. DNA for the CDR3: TGCGCCAGCAGCCAAGTAGGAGAGAATAATGAAAAACTGTTTTTT.

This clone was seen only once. CDR3 loop: CASSPDRGGTYEQYF. CDR3 DNA: TGTGCCAGCAGCCCGGACAGGGGGGGAACCTACGAGCAGTACTTC. V and J are TRBV4-2 and TRBJ2-7; TRBD1 aligns across 10 bases. V shed 4 bases, J shed 2 bases, and the junction held 5 bases outside the gene matches. This CDR3 is built from 15 residues. Looked up from germline, CDR1 is LGHNA and CDR2 is YNFKEQ.

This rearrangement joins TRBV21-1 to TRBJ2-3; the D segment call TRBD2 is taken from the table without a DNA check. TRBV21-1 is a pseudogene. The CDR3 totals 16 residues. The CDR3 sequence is CASSPRGGFFTDTQYF. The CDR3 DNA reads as TGTGCCAGCAGCCCGCGCGGTGGGTTTTTCACAGATACGCAGTATTTT.

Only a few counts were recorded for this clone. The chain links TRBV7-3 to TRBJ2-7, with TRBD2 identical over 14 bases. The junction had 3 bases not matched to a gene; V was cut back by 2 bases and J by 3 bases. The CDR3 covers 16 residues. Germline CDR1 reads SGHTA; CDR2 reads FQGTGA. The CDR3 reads CASSLDGTSGSYEQYF. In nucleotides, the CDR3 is TGTGCCAGCAGCTTAGACGGGACTAGCGGGAGCTACGAGCAGTACTTC.

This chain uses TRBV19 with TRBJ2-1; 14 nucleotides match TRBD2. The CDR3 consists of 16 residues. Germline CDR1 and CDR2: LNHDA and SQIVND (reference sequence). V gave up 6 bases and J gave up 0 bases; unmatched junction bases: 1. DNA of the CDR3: TGTGCCAGTAGGGGACTAGCGGGAGACTCCTACAATGAGCAGTTCTTC. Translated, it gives CASRGLAGDSYNEQFF.

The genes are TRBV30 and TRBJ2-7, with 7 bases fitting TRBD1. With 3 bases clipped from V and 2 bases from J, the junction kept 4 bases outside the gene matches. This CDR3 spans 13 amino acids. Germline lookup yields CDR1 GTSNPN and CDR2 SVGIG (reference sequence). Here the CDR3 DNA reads TGTGCCTGGAGGGGGACAGCGACCTACGAGCAGTACTTC. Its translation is CAWRGTATYEQYF.

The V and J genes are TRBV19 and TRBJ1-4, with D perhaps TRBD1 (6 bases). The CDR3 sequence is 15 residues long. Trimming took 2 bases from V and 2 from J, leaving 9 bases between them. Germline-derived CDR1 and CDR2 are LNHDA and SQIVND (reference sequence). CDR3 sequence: CASSIQGPTNEKLFF. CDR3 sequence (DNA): TGTGCCAGTAGTATACAGGGGCCGACTAATGAAAAACTGTTTTTT.

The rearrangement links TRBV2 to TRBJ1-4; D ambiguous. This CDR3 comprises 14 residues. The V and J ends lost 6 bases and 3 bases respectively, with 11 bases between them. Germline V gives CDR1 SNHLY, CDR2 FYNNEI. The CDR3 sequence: CASSRPGSNEKLFF. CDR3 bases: TGTGCCAGCAGCAGGCCAGGCTCTAATGAAAAACTGTTTTTT.

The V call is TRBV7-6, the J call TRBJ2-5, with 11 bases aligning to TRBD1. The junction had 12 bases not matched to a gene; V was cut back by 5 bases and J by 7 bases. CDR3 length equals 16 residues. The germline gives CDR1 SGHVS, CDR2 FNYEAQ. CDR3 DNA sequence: TGTGCCAGCAGCGCGCTGGGGCCCGGGACAGGGGGGACCCAGTACTTC. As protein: CASSALGPGTGGTQYF.

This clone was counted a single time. CDR3 nucleotides: TGTGCCAGCAGCGTAGACAGCGGGTGGACTGAAGCTTTCTTT. Encoded protein: CASSVDSGWTEAFF. The rearrangement links TRBV9 to TRBJ1-1, with D unresolved. CDR3 length: 14 amino acids. V lost 0 bases to trimming and J lost 5 bases, with 11 bases between them. The germline V gene has CDR1 SGDLS and CDR2 YYNGEE. Complete variable domain (other parts from reference TRBV9 and TRBJ1-1): DSGVTQTPKHLITATGQRVTLRCSPRSGDLSVYWYQQSLDQGLQFLIQYYNGEERAKGNILERFSAQQFPDLHSELNLSSLELGDSALYFCASSVDSGWTEAFFGQGTRLTVV.

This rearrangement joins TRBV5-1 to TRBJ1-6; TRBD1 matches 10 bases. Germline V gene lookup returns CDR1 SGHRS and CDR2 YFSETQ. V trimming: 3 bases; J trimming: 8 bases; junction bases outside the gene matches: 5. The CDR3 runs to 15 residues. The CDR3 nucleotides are TGCGCCAGCAGCTCCCTGGGGACAGGGGATTCACCCCTCCACTTT. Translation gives CASSSLGTGDSPLHF. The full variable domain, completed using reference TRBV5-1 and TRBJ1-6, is KAGVTQTPRYLIKTRGQQVTLSCSPISGHRSVSWYQQTPGQGLQFLFEYFSETQRNKGNFPGRFSGRQFSNSRSEMNVSTLELGDSALYLCASSSLGTGDSPLHFGNGTRLTVT.

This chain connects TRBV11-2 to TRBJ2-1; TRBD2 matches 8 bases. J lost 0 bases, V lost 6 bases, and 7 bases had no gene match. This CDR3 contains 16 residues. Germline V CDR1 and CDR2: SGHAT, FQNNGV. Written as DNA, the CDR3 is TGTGCCAGCAGTTTGTTAGCGGGGTACTCCTACAATGAGCAGTTCTTC. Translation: CASSLLAGYSYNEQFF. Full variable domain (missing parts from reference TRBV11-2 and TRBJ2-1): EAGVAQSPRYKIIEKRQSVAFWCNPISGHATLYWYQQILGQGPKLLIQFQNNGVVDDSQLPKDRFSAERLKGVDSTLKIQPAKLEDSAVYLCASSLLAGYSYNEQFFGPGTRLTVL.

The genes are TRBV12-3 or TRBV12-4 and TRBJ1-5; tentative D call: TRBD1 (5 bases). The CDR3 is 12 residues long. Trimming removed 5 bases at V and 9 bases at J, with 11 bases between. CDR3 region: CASSISGAPQHF. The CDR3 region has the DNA TGTGCCAGCAGTATAAGCGGGGCGCCCCAGCATTTT.